One and the same sample provided the 20 T cell receptor beta chains below, sequenced in a study of blood T cell repertoires in COVID-19. TCRdb's copy holds only in-frame clones and misses some; the assay was immunoSEQ multiplex PCR. Of over 30,000 clones listed, about 90% are singletons. What was sequenced was peripheral blood. These receptors all come from a man older than 75 with acute or convalescent COVID-19.

The chain joins TRBV5-1 to TRBJ1-1, with D possibly TRBD1 on 6 matching bases. The CDR3 is 16 residues long. The germline V gene has CDR1 SGHRS and CDR2 YFSETQ. V lost 0 bases to trimming and J lost 4 bases, with 16 bases between them. The CDR3 DNA is TGCGCCAGCAGCTTGGCCCCAGGGGCCCAGGGCACTGAAGCTTTCTTT. Translating gives CASSLAPGAQGTEAFF.

The chain uses TRBV11-2 and TRBJ2-7; D call uncertain. CDR1 is SGHAT and CDR2 is FQNNGV in the germline V gene. V was trimmed by 0 bases and J by 3 bases, leaving 12 bases between them. The CDR3 consists of 15 residues. Here the CDR3 reads CASSLDRFQNYEQYF. The CDR3 nucleotides are TGTGCCAGCAGCTTAGATCGCTTCCAGAACTACGAGCAGTACTTC.

The J gene is TRBJ2-3, the V gene TRBV11-2; the match to TRBD1 covers 10 bases. V shed 5 bases and J 2 bases; nucleotides not matched to a gene: 7. This CDR3 spans 16 amino acids. CDR1 and CDR2 from the germline V gene are SGHAT and FQNNGV. The CDR3: CASSVRQGANTDTQYF. CDR3 coding DNA: TGTGCCAGCAGCGTCAGACAGGGGGCCAACACAGATACGCAGTATTTT.

The chain has TRBV3-1 (or the pseudogene TRBV3-2) and TRBJ1-1; TRBD1 is a possible D gene (5 bases). Deletions cut 1 base from V and 3 bases from J, with 9 bases between. Germline V CDR1 and CDR2: LGHDT, YNNKEL (reference sequence). This CDR3 has 14 residues. In DNA, the CDR3 is TGTGCCAGCAGCCAAGTATTCAGGGACACTGAAGCTTTCTTT. It translates to CASSQVFRDTEAFF.

This rearrangement joins TRBV11-2 to TRBJ1-6; D not certain. Deletions cut 4 bases from V and 7 bases from J, with 2 bases between. This CDR3 is 11 amino acids long. From germline, CDR1 is SGHAT and CDR2 FQNNGV. The CDR3: CASSSNSPLHF. Here the CDR3 DNA reads TGTGCCAGCAGCTCAAATTCACCCCTCCACTTT.

This clone was seen a single time. The chain couples TRBV5-4 to TRBJ2-7; 10 bases line up with TRBD1. CDR1 and CDR2 from the germline V gene are SGHNT and YYREEE (reference sequence). The CDR3 has 15 residues. With V trimmed by 4 bases and J by 3 bases, 7 bases remained unmatched. In nucleotides, the CDR3 is TGTGCCAGCAGCCCAACCGGGACAGGGGTCTACGAGCAGTACTTC. Its translation: CASSPTGTGVYEQYF.

V usage is TRBV7-9 and J usage is TRBJ2-5, with 7 bases lining up with TRBD2. The trim removed 2 bases at V and 5 bases at J, leaving 5 bases unmatched. CDR1 is SEHNR and CDR2 is FQNEAQ in the germline V gene (reference sequence). The CDR3 is 14 amino acids. The CDR3 DNA follows: TGTGCCAGCAGCTTACCTAGAGCGGGGGAGACCCAGTACTTC. It is translated as CASSLPRAGETQYF.

The J gene is TRBJ1-2, the V gene TRBV20-1; D is perhaps TRBD1 (5 bases). Germline V gene lookup returns CDR1 DFQATT and CDR2 SNEGSKA (reference sequence). Deletions cut 7 bases from V and 1 base from J, with 10 bases between. CDR3 length equals 12 residues. The chain's CDR3 is CSVSQGNYGYTF. Here the CDR3 DNA reads TGCAGTGTTAGTCAGGGTAACTATGGCTACACCTTC.

CDR3 region: CASSSPLGGEQFF. As DNA, the CDR3 is TGTGCCAGCAGCTCCCCCCTAGGTGGTGAGCAGTTCTTC. The V gene is TRBV13, the J gene TRBJ2-1; D unclear. The CDR3 length is 13 residues. CDR1 is PRHDT, CDR2 FYEKMQ, per germline (reference sequence). V gave up 4 bases and J gave up 9 bases, with 13 bases separating them.

V and J are TRBV3-1 (or the pseudogene TRBV3-2) and TRBJ1-1, with TRBD1 as a possible D gene (5 bases). The germline V gene encodes CDR1 LGHDT and CDR2 YNNKEL (reference sequence). The CDR3 loop spans 14 amino acids. The ends were cut back, 1 base at V and 5 bases at J, with 11 bases in the middle. The CDR3 reads CASSQVQGGTEAFF. CDR3 sequence (DNA): TGTGCCAGCAGCCAAGTCCAGGGTGGGACTGAAGCTTTCTTT.

This clone occurred a few times. V is TRBV3-1 (or the pseudogene TRBV3-2) and J is TRBJ1-5, with unresolved D. V dropped 0 bases and J dropped 2 bases, with 8 bases sitting between them. Germline V gives CDR1 LGHDT, CDR2 YNNKEL (reference sequence). The CDR3 consists of 15 residues. For the CDR3, the DNA is TGTGCCAGCAGCCAAGATGTGGCGGGCAATCAGCCCCAGCATTTT. The encoded protein is CASSQDVAGNQPQHF.

The chain recombines TRBV11-2 with TRBJ1-5; no definite D call. The CDR3 totals 13 residues. Germline-derived CDR1 and CDR2 are SGHAT and FQNNGV. The ends were cut back, 0 bases at V and 4 bases at J, with 4 bases in the middle. The CDR3, as DNA: TGTGCCAGCAGCTTAGAAGCAAATCAGCCCCAGCATTTT. Protein: CASSLEANQPQHF.

This clone was detected once. The chain joins TRBV18 to TRBJ1-6, with 9 positions matching TRBD1. The V gene's germline CDR1 is KGHSH and CDR2 LQKENI. This CDR3 spans 14 amino acids. V shed 6 bases, J shed 7 bases, and the junction held 4 bases outside the gene matches. The CDR3, as DNA: TGTGCCAGCTCCACCGGACAGGGGAATTCACCCCTCCACTTT. This encodes CASSTGQGNSPLHF.

The rearrangement links TRBV7-2 to TRBJ2-3, with a tentative D call TRBD2 (7 bases). V was cut by 0 bases and J by 4 bases, with 11 bases left in between. CDR1 is SGHTA, CDR2 FQGNSA, per germline. The CDR3 has 15 amino acids. CDR3 nucleotide sequence: TGTGCCAGCAGCTTAGCGGGGGGGCGGCCAGATACGCAGTATTTT. This sequence encodes CASSLAGGRPDTQYF.

The chain is built from TRBV7-9 and TRBJ1-1; TRBD1 matches at 7 bases. Germline CDR1 is SEHNR and CDR2 is FQNEAQ (reference sequence). V was pared by 1 base and J by 0 bases, with 8 bases of the junction left unmatched. This CDR3 is built from 17 residues. For the CDR3, the DNA is TGTGCCAGCAGCTTAGAACAGGGGATGGTCATGAACACTGAAGCTTTCTTT. Translating gives CASSLEQGMVMNTEAFF.

This clone appeared a single time. This chain joins TRBV5-1 and TRBJ1-1; D not certain. The germline V and J ends were trimmed by 3 bases and 4 bases, with 16 bases remaining between them. Germline V gene sequence: CDR1 SGHRS, CDR2 YFSETQ. This CDR3 is 15 amino acids long. The CDR3 DNA is TGCGCCAGCAGCTCCGGACCGGGAAAGGGCACTGAAGCTTTCTTT. Its protein product is CASSSGPGKGTEAFF.

The gene calls are TRBV5-1 and TRBJ2-2; tentative D call: TRBD1 (6 bases). V lost 1 base to trimming and J lost 1 base, with 8 bases between them. Germline V lookup: CDR1 SGHRS, CDR2 YFSETQ. This CDR3 contains 15 residues. CDR3 in amino acids: CASSLTTGNTGELFF. In DNA, the CDR3 is TGCGCCAGCAGCTTGACGACAGGGAACACCGGGGAGCTGTTTTTT.

Only a few counts were recorded for this clone. The genes are TRBV4-1 and TRBJ1-5; 9 nucleotides agree with TRBD1. J was trimmed by 5 bases and V by 6 bases; bases with no gene match: 5. CDR3 length equals 14 residues. Looked up from germline, CDR1 is MGHRA and CDR2 is YSYEKL. As DNA, the CDR3 is TGCGCCAGCAGTCGGGACAGGGACTATCAGCCCCAGCATTTT. Its protein product is CASSRDRDYQPQHF.

V usage is TRBV3-1 (or the pseudogene TRBV3-2) and J usage is TRBJ1-2; TRBD1 matches at 8 bases. The length of the CDR3 is 13 residues. V dropped 1 base and J dropped 8; count of bases not matched to a gene: 3. CDR1 and CDR2 from the germline V gene are LGHDT and YNNKEL (reference sequence). The CDR3 is CASSQGTGKGYTF. In nucleotides, the CDR3 is TGTGCCAGCAGCCAAGGGACAGGGAAGGGCTACACCTTC.

The V call is TRBV19, the J call TRBJ2-1; possibly TRBD1 for D (5 bases). V was pared by 3 bases and J by 4 bases, with 16 bases between. CDR1 is LNHDA, CDR2 SQIVND, per germline (reference sequence). The CDR3 sequence is 16 residues long. CDR3 DNA: TGTGCCAGTAGTATTTTTGAGACAGCGACATACAATGAGCAGTTCTTC. Protein sequence: CASSIFETATYNEQFF.